The rows below give T cell receptor beta chains drawn from one sample of a study of post-analysis software for immune sequencing data. TCRdb ran MiXCR on the PCR reads and lists one entry per CDR3 protein. The data show 380,000 or so distinct CDR3 sequences, about a third seen once. The sequencing sample was made of blood. These TCRs come from a girl aged 10 to 17 with multiple sclerosis. Both conserved end residues are part of each CDR3. The D gene is left open where the match is weak. Clone size is given for some rows only: seen once, a few or many times, or a class if the clone is expanded.

abundance	v_gene	j_gene	d_gene	CDR3aa	CDR3nt
few	TRBV5-1	TRBJ1-6	TRBD1	CASSPDRGRNSPLHF	TGCGCCAGCAGCCCGGACAGGGGGCGAAATTCACCCCTCCACTTT
few	TRBV7-9	TRBJ2-3	NA	CASSLGGGPSTDTQYF	TGTGCCAGCAGCTTAGGGGGCGGGCCTTCCACAGATACGCAGTATTTT
few	TRBV6-5	TRBJ2-5	TRBD2	CASSSLAGGPMETQYF	TGTGCCAGCAGTAGTCTAGCGGGGGGGCCTATGGAGACCCAGTACTTC
few	TRBV7-8	TRBJ2-3	TRBD2	CASSWSGASGGPTDTQYF	TGTGCCAGCAGCTGGTCTGGGGCTAGCGGGGGGCCCACAGATACGCAGTATTTT
few	TRBV12-3/TRBV12-4	TRBJ2-7	TRBD1	CASSLRDSPYEQYF	TGTGCCAGCAGTCTCCGGGACAGCCCCTACGAGCAGTACTTC
NA	TRBV7-2	TRBJ2-1	NA	CASTPGAYNEQFF	TGTGCCAGCACCCCCGGCGCCTACAATGAGCAGTTCTTC
NA	TRBV9	TRBJ2-2	NA	CASSVVGGQNTGELFF	TGTGCCAGCAGCGTAGTTGGGGGACAGAACACCGGGGAGCTGTTTTTT
few	TRBV13	TRBJ1-6	TRBD1	CASSRGRGTGAPPLHF	TGTGCCAGCAGTCGGGGTAGAGGGACAGGGGCCCCACCCCTCCACTTT
NA	TRBV20-1	TRBJ2-3	TRBD2	CSASGGASTDTQYF	TGCAGTGCTAGCGGGGGGGCTAGCACAGATACGCAGTATTTT
few	TRBV3-1	TRBJ1-1	NA	CASSQTPGVLNTEAFF	TGTGCCAGCAGCCAAACCCCAGGGGTGCTGAACACTGAAGCTTTCTTT
NA	TRBV20-1	TRBJ2-3	NA	CSTFYRGNTDTQYF	TGCAGCACATTCTACCGGGGAAACACAGATACGCAGTATTTT
NA	TRBV4-2	TRBJ1-2	NA	CASSQGGPPLNYGYTF	TGTGCCAGCAGCCAAGGGGGTCCCCCTCTGAATTATGGCTACACCTTC
few	TRBV20-1	TRBJ1-5	TRBD1	CSARGDRGNQPQHF	TGCAGTGCTAGAGGGGACAGGGGGAATCAGCCCCAGCATTTT
NA	TRBV6-5	TRBJ1-6	NA	CASADRSSYNSPLHF	TGTGCCAGCGCCGACCGGAGCTCCTATAATTCACCCCTCCACTTT
NA	TRBV4-2	TRBJ2-3	NA	CASSQLGRSTDTQYF	TGTGCCAGCAGCCAGCTAGGACGGTCCACAGATACGCAGTATTTT
few	TRBV24-1	TRBJ2-1	TRBD1	CATSDFGTGKGQFF	TGTGCCACCAGTGATTTTGGGACAGGGAAAGGGCAGTTCTTC
few	TRBV6-6	TRBJ2-1	NA	CASSYVRGSQFF	TGTGCCAGCAGTTACGTACGGGGGTCCCAGTTCTTC
NA	TRBV12-3/TRBV12-4	TRBJ2-3	NA	CASSFRAVASTDTEYF	TGTGCCAGCAGTTTTCGCGCGGTAGCTAGCACAGATACGGAGTATTTT
NA	TRBV5-1	TRBJ1-1	NA	CASSLESSTEAFF	TGCGCCAGCAGCTTGGAGTCTAGCACTGAAGCTTTCTTT
few	TRBV11-2	TRBJ1-1	NA	CASSLVDEAFF	TGTGCCAGCAGCTTAGTGGATGAAGCTTTCTTT
NA	TRBV6-5	TRBJ2-7	NA	CASSYGEGFSYEQYF	TGTGCCAGCAGTTACGGGGAAGGGTTCTCCTACGAGCAGTACTTC
NA	TRBV5-1	TRBJ2-5	NA	CASSTTGYQETQYF	TGCGCCAGCTCTACAACAGGGTACCAAGAGACCCAGTACTTC
NA	TRBV12-3/TRBV12-4	TRBJ1-2	NA	CASSLASGGGHGYTF	TGTGCCAGCAGTTTAGCTAGTGGGGGGGGCCATGGCTACACCTTC
NA	TRBV20-1	TRBJ1-4	TRBD1	CSSTGTGEAKLFF	TGCAGCTCGACCGGGACAGGGGAGGCAAAACTGTTTTTT
NA	TRBV29-1	TRBJ2-1	NA	CSVERRANEQFF	TGCAGCGTTGAACGCAGGGCCAATGAGCAGTTCTTC
few	TRBV7-9	TRBJ2-6	TRBD1	CASSPGQASSGANVLTF	TGTGCCAGCAGCCCGGGACAGGCAAGCTCTGGGGCCAACGTCCTGACTTTC
NA	TRBV14	TRBJ1-2	NA	CASSQGGYRGYGYTF	TGTGCCAGCAGCCAAGGGGGCTACCGGGGCTATGGCTACACCTTC
NA	TRBV3-1	TRBJ2-1	TRBD1	CASSPGQGGHGQFF	TGTGCCAGCAGCCCCGGACAGGGGGGGCATGGGCAGTTCTTC
few	TRBV7-3	TRBJ1-5	TRBD1	CASKGGQGARSSNQPQHF	TGTGCCAGCAAAGGGGGACAGGGGGCAAGATCCAGCAATCAGCCCCAGCATTTT
few	TRBV7-8	TRBJ2-5	NA	CASSLLGAGETQYF	TGTGCCAGCAGCCTCCTGGGAGCTGGGGAGACCCAGTACTTC
NA	TRBV5-1	TRBJ1-5	NA	CASSPVGRQPQHF	TGCGCCAGCAGCCCAGTAGGGAGACAGCCCCAGCATTTT
few	TRBV6-5	TRBJ2-7	NA	CASSYGGSAYEQYF	TGTGCCAGCAGTTACGGAGGGTCGGCCTACGAGCAGTACTTC
many	TRBV10-3	TRBJ2-3	NA	CAISGVDGTDTQYF	TGTGCCATCAGTGGGGTTGACGGCACAGATACGCAGTATTTT
NA	TRBV6-6	TRBJ2-1	NA	CASSLVGNYNEQFF	TGTGCCAGCAGCCTCGTGGGGAACTACAATGAGCAGTTCTTC
NA	TRBV12-3/TRBV12-4	TRBJ2-3	TRBD1	CASVRDRPTDTQYF	TGTGCCAGTGTCCGGGACAGGCCCACAGATACGCAGTATTTT
few	TRBV2	TRBJ2-7	TRBD2	CASREPTSGDSYEQYF	TGTGCCAGCAGAGAACCTACTAGCGGGGACTCCTACGAGCAGTACTTC
NA	TRBV6-5	TRBJ1-1	NA	CASSDRSNTEAFF	TGTGCCAGCAGCGATAGGTCAAACACTGAAGCTTTCTTT
NA	TRBV3-1	TRBJ2-2	NA	CASSPESRDDGELFF	TGTGCCAGCAGTCCGGAGTCCAGGGATGACGGGGAGCTGTTTTTT
few	TRBV20-1	TRBJ1-1	NA	CSAYETGTNTEAFF	TGCAGTGCTTACGAGACAGGAACGAACACTGAAGCTTTCTTT
NA	TRBV25-1	TRBJ1-2	NA	CASSENAGYGYTF	TGTGCCAGCAGTGAAAATGCTGGCTATGGCTACACCTTC
NA	TRBV20-1	TRBJ2-3	NA	CSAEVGGRSTDTQYF	TGCAGTGCTGAAGTCGGGGGGCGCAGCACAGATACGCAGTATTTT
NA	TRBV28	TRBJ2-5	TRBD2	CASSFSGGAQETQYF	TGTGCCAGCAGTTTTAGCGGGGGGGCCCAGGAGACCCAGTACTTC
many	TRBV15	TRBJ2-1	NA	CATSRDLGAYEQFF	TGTGCCACCAGCAGAGATTTAGGGGCTTATGAGCAGTTCTTC
few	TRBV5-1	TRBJ2-1	TRBD1	CASSPQGQYYNEQFF	TGCGCCAGCAGCCCACAGGGACAGTACTACAATGAGCAGTTCTTC
few	TRBV24-1	TRBJ2-5	TRBD1	CATSVSGTGRETQYF	TGTGCCACCAGTGTCTCCGGGACAGGGAGAGAGACCCAGTACTTC
NA	TRBV15	TRBJ1-2	TRBD1	CAASRDFGQGYGYTF	TGTGCCGCCAGCAGAGATTTTGGACAGGGCTATGGCTACACCTTC
NA	TRBV6-6	TRBJ1-5	NA	CASRLKDQPQHF	TGTGCCAGCCGCCTTAAGGATCAGCCCCAGCATTTT
NA	TRBV2	TRBJ2-7	TRBD1	CASMGDEDHRGYEQYF	TGTGCCAGCATGGGGGATGAGGACCACAGGGGCTACGAGCAGTACTTC
few	TRBV4-1	TRBJ1-1	TRBD1	CASTGDRGMNTEAFF	TGCGCCAGCACGGGGGACAGGGGTATGAACACTGAAGCTTTCTTT
few	TRBV9	TRBJ2-5	NA	CASSVESGRISTQYF	TGTGCCAGCAGCGTAGAGTCGGGGCGCATCTCGACCCAGTACTTC
NA	TRBV12-3/TRBV12-4	TRBJ2-7	NA	CASSSDPTYEQYF	TGTGCCAGCAGTTCTGACCCCACCTACGAGCAGTACTTC
many	TRBV7-2	TRBJ2-5	TRBD2	CASSLKFSTGLAGGLDQETQYF	TGTGCCAGCAGCTTAAAGTTTAGCACCGGACTAGCGGGGGGGTTAGACCAAGAGACCCAGTACTTC
NA	TRBV3-1	TRBJ2-1	NA	CASSQRRVAYNEQFF	TGTGCCAGCAGCCAAAGACGGGTCGCCTACAATGAGCAGTTCTTC
NA	TRBV7-6	TRBJ2-7	NA	CASSPTLAPNGQYF	TGTGCCAGCAGCCCAACTTTAGCCCCCAATGGGCAGTACTTC
NA	TRBV4-1	TRBJ1-2	TRBD1	CASSQGQGELPYGYTF	TGCGCCAGCAGCCAGGGACAGGGGGAGCTTCCCTATGGCTACACCTTC
NA	TRBV20-1	TRBJ1-4	TRBD1	CSGWDRESEKLFF	TGCAGTGGCTGGGACAGGGAGAGTGAAAAACTGTTTTTT
NA	TRBV5-1	TRBJ1-1	NA	CASSPRDSEAFF	TGCGCCAGCAGCCCCCGGGACTCTGAAGCTTTCTTT
few	TRBV7-9	TRBJ2-3	NA	CASSPLPTETSTDTQYF	TGTGCCAGCAGCCCGTTACCCACCGAAACTAGCACAGATACGCAGTATTTT
once	TRBV12-3/TRBV12-4	TRBJ1-2	NA	CASTPTASNYGYTF	TGTGCCAGCACTCCTACAGCATCTAACTATGGCTACACCTTC